The 28 T cell receptor beta chains below were found in one sample sequenced in a study of regulatory T cells in long-lasting Graves disease. The sample's time point: newly diagnosed GD, antithyroid drugs for less than 3 months. RNA from PBMCs was the source of the TCR library. CDR3-region Arm-PCR and iRepertoire HTBI primers produced the TCR beta libraries. TCRdb recomputed calls from the multiplex PCR reads with MiXCR, one row per CDR3 protein. The sample includes approximately 250,000 distinct CDR3 sequences, 18% of them seen just once. The sequences come from peripheral blood mononuclear cells (PBMCs), collected at new diagnosis, from a patient treated with antithyroid drugs. The receptors were gathered from a female donor with Graves disease.

Only a few counts were recorded for this clonotype. The chain carries TRBV15 and TRBJ2-3; tentatively, D is TRBD1 (5 bases). Between the trimmed V and J ends, which lost 1 base and 3 bases, there was a span of 8 bases. This CDR3 is 14 amino acids long. Germline assignment: CDR1 LNHNV and CDR2 YYDKDF (reference sequence). The CDR3 region has the DNA TGTGCCACCAGCAGAGTCAGGGAAACAGATACGCAGTATTTT. Translating it yields CATSRVRETDTQYF.

At least ten counts were recorded for this clonotype. The rearrangement links TRBV7-3 to TRBJ2-1, with 12 bases lining up with TRBD2. V shed 5 bases and J 8 bases; nucleotides not matched to a gene: 4. Germline CDR1 reads SGHTA; CDR2 reads FQGTGA. The CDR3 extends over 14 amino acids. The CDR3 coding sequence is TGTGCCAGCAGCCTAGCGGGAGGGCCCGATGAGCAGTTCTTC. It translates to CASSLAGGPDEQFF.

This clonotype was counted many times. The V and J genes are TRBV30 and TRBJ1-3; a weak D match, TRBD1 (6 bases). The CDR3 length is 14 residues. Trimming removed 2 bases from V and 5 bases from J, with 13 bases in between. Germline V gene data show CDR1 as GTSNPN and CDR2 as SVGIG (reference sequence). Here the CDR3 reads CAWSFSGTRNTIYF. CDR3 DNA: TGTGCCTGGAGTTTTTCCGGGACACGAAACACCATATATTTT.

This clonotype has a handful of counts. The J gene is TRBJ2-1, the V gene TRBV2; D is possibly TRBD1 or TRBD2 (5 bases each). The V end lost 3 bases, the J end lost 5 bases, and 8 bases lay between the germline ends. CDR1 is SNHLY and CDR2 is FYNNEI in the germline V gene. CDR3 length: 13 residues. CDR3 nucleotide sequence: TGTGCCAGCAGTGAGGGACCCAACAATGAGCAGTTCTTC. Its protein is CASSEGPNNEQFF.

Comments on this clonotype: A much larger clone is a single base away; this may be a read error. The chain combines TRBV6-9 with TRBJ1-5; possibly TRBD1 for D (6 bases). The ends were cut back, 4 bases at V and 3 bases at J, with 10 bases in the middle. The CDR3 totals 14 residues. Germline CDR1 is MNHGY and CDR2 is SVAAGI. Written as DNA, the CDR3 is TGTGCCAGCAGTTTTGGACAGCACAATCAGCCCCAGCATTTT. Translated: CASSFGQHNQPQHF.

This clonotype was observed many times. This chain uses TRBV2 with TRBJ1-2; D is unclear. The germline V gene has CDR1 SNHLY and CDR2 FYNNEI. There are 16 residues in the CDR3. With 3 bases removed from V and 0 bases from J, the gap between germline ends came to 14 bases. CDR3: CASSEFVVRSNYGYTF. CDR3 bases: TGTGCCAGCAGTGAGTTCGTAGTCAGGTCTAACTATGGCTACACCTTC.

The chain is built from TRBV30 and TRBJ1-2, with D hard to call. Trimming cost V 0 bases and J 8 bases, with 13 bases left between them. Germline CDR1 GTSNPN, CDR2 SVGIG (reference sequence). The CDR3 loop spans 13 amino acids. The CDR3 DNA is TGTGCCTGGAGTGTACGGTTAAGTTCGGGCTACACCTTC. This encodes CAWSVRLSSGYTF.

Many counts were recorded for this clonotype. The gene calls are TRBV28 and TRBJ2-4; no clear D. The V and J ends lost 2 bases and 8 bases respectively, with 13 bases between them. Germline V CDR1 and CDR2: MDHEN, SYDVKM. CDR3 size: 14 residues. The CDR3 region is CASSLNLRDDIQYF. In nucleotides, the CDR3 is TGTGCCAGCAGTTTAAATTTACGAGACGACATTCAGTACTTC. Full variable domain (missing parts from reference TRBV28 and TRBJ2-4): DVKVTQSSRYLVKRTGEKVFLECVQDMDHENMFWYRQDPGLGLRLIYFSYDVKMKEKGDIPEGYSVSREKKERFSLILESASTNQTSMYLCASSLNLRDDIQYFGAGTRLSVL.

This clonotype was detected many times. V usage is TRBV28 and J usage is TRBJ2-4, with D possibly being TRBD1 (6 bases). V lost 6 bases and J 6 bases, leaving 12 bases between the germline ends. CDR1 and CDR2 (germline): MDHEN, SYDVKM. This CDR3 is built from 13 residues. Here the CDR3 reads CASRATGVNIQYF. CDR3 coding DNA: TGTGCCAGCAGAGCGACAGGAGTAAACATTCAGTACTTC.

The sample holds many counts of this clonotype. J is TRBJ1-2 and V is TRBV19; 8 nucleotides match TRBD1. Germline loops: CDR1 LNHDA, CDR2 SQIVND (reference sequence). V dropped 7 bases and J dropped 6; count of bases not matched to a gene: 13. The CDR3 is 15 residues long. The CDR3 DNA is TGTGCCAGTAACCACGTTCCAGGGACAGGAAATGGCTACACCTTC. Amino acid sequence: CASNHVPGTGNGYTF.

This clonotype was recorded at least ten times. This chain links TRBV7-2 with TRBJ1-3; D call uncertain. Germline V CDR1 and CDR2: SGHTA, FQGNSA. Trimming left V 2 bases short and J 2 bases short, with 4 bases between. The CDR3 consists of 13 residues. CDR3: CASSLTAGNTIYF. In DNA, the CDR3 is TGTGCCAGCAGCTTAACAGCTGGAAACACCATATATTTT.

The chain uses TRBV4-3 and TRBJ2-2, with 7 nucleotides matching TRBD1. Germline CDR1 LGHNA, CDR2 YSLEER. Trimming at V came to 4 bases and at J to 4 bases, leaving 3 bases not matched to a gene. CDR3 size: 14 residues. The CDR3 region is CASSRQGATGELFF. CDR3 coding DNA: TGCGCCAGCAGCCGACAGGGTGCCACCGGGGAGCTGTTTTTT.

This clonotype was counted at least ten times. The rearrangement joins TRBV5-6 to TRBJ2-2, with TRBD1 identical over 11 bases. The CDR3 spans 15 residues. With 3 bases clipped from V and 5 bases from J, the junction kept 3 bases outside the gene matches. The germline gives CDR1 SGHDT, CDR2 YYEEEE. The CDR3 DNA sequence: TGTGCCAGCAGCTCAGGACAGGGGGCGACCGGGGAGCTGTTTTTT. It is translated as CASSSGQGATGELFF.

The CDR3 region has the DNA TGCGCCAGCAGCCACGTTAATGGGGAGACTGAGACGTATGGCTACACCTTC. Residues: CASSHVNGETETYGYTF. The rearrangement uses TRBV4-1 and TRBJ1-2; D is undetermined. Trimming stripped 3 bases from V and 5 bases from J, with 22 bases between. This CDR3 comprises 17 residues. Germline V lookup: CDR1 MGHRA, CDR2 YSYEKL.

As concerns this clonotype: A read error may produce the germline difference seen at one junction end. CDR3: CASSSLLAGGRGRTGGLFF. The CDR3 nucleotides are TGTGCCAGCAGTTCTCTTCTAGCGGGAGGGCGAGGAAGAACCGGGGGGCTGTTTTTT. The J gene is TRBJ2-2, the V gene TRBV7-9; 12 positions match TRBD2. Looked up from germline, CDR1 is SEHNR and CDR2 is FQNEAQ (reference sequence). The CDR3 contains 19 residues.

V is TRBV11-2 and J is TRBJ2-3; D unclear. CDR3 length: 13 residues. Germline V gene data show CDR1 as SGHAT and CDR2 as FQNNGV. V lost 4 bases, J lost 0 bases, and 5 bases lay in between. CDR3 bases: TGTGCCAGCAGCTACCCGAGCACAGATACGCAGTATTTT. This translates into CASSYPSTDTQYF.

This clonotype was counted at least ten times. The rearrangement uses TRBV6-1 and TRBJ2-4; D gene uncertain. There are 14 residues in the CDR3. The V end lost 6 bases, the J end lost 0 bases, and 9 bases lay between the germline ends. The germline V gene encodes CDR1 MNHNS and CDR2 SASEGT. CDR3 residues: CASSHRLAKNIQYF. The CDR3 nucleotides read TGTGCCAGCAGCCACAGACTAGCCAAAAACATTCAGTACTTC.

This clonotype was recorded many times. This chain uses TRBV3-1 with TRBJ1-1; D unresolved. The length of the CDR3 is 14 residues. The germline V gene encodes CDR1 LGHDT and CDR2 YNNKEL (reference sequence). Trimming stripped 1 base from V and 3 bases from J, with 9 bases between. The CDR3 bases are TGTGCCAGCAGCCAAGTCGGAGCCCACACTGAAGCTTTCTTT. This codes for CASSQVGAHTEAFF.

The chain has TRBV6-2 or TRBV6-3 and TRBJ2-7; 8 bases line up with TRBD1. Germline V CDR1 and CDR2: MNHEY, SVGEGT. CDR3 size: 14 residues. J gave up 5 bases and V 5 bases, and 8 bases lay outside the gene matches. The CDR3 reads CASSPGGAGDEQYF. The CDR3, as DNA: TGTGCCAGCAGTCCAGGGGGCGCCGGTGACGAGCAGTACTTC.

This clonotype showed up many times. This rearrangement joins TRBV24-1 to TRBJ2-3; no definite D call. The CDR3 has 14 residues. Between the trimmed V and J ends, which lost 9 bases and 1 base, there was a span of 13 bases. CDR1 is KGHDR and CDR2 is SFDVKD in the germline V gene. The CDR3 reads CATQAEWRTDTQYF. The CDR3 nucleotides are TGTGCCACCCAGGCTGAGTGGCGCACAGATACGCAGTATTTT.

The V gene is TRBV30, the J gene TRBJ2-7, with D unresolved. V lost 2 bases, J lost 6 bases, and 14 bases lay in between. The CDR3 loop spans 13 amino acids. Looked up from germline, CDR1 is GTSNPN and CDR2 is SVGIG (reference sequence). The CDR3 loop reads CAWSPRVGFEQYF. Here the CDR3 DNA reads TGTGCCTGGAGTCCCCGGGTGGGATTCGAGCAGTACTTC.

The sample holds many counts of this clonotype. This chain links TRBV6-1 with TRBJ1-1, with D perhaps TRBD1 (5 bases). The V end lost 6 bases, the J end lost 0 bases, and 8 bases lay between the germline ends. This CDR3 region has 13 residues. CDR1 and CDR2 from the germline V gene are MNHNS and SASEGT. The CDR3 DNA follows: TGTGCCAGCAGGGGGGTGATGAACACTGAAGCTTTCTTT. Its protein is CASRGVMNTEAFF.

The chain carries TRBV7-2 and TRBJ2-2, with 7 bases that match TRBD2. The V gene end was trimmed by 1 base and the J gene end by 5 bases; junction bases not matched to a gene: 10. CDR3 length: 17 residues. Germline-derived CDR1 and CDR2 are SGHTA and FQGNSA. CDR3 nucleotide sequence: TGTGCCAGCAGCTTAGGGGGCGGGAGTGAAAGGACCGGGGAGCTGTTTTTT. It translates to CASSLGGGSERTGELFF.

This clonotype was counted only a few times. V is TRBV4-1 and J is TRBJ2-4; unclear D gene. Germline CDR1 MGHRA, CDR2 YSYEKL. CDR3 length: 15 residues. The V gene lost 2 bases and the J gene lost 2 bases, with 10 bases spanning the gap. The CDR3 is CASSQSLDSKNIQYF. The CDR3 DNA follows: TGCGCCAGCAGCCAAAGTTTGGATTCCAAAAACATTCAGTACTTC.

This clonotype was counted at least ten times. The DNA of the CDR3 is TGTGCCAGTAGTATAGATCGGGGTAAGCAGTACTTC. This codes for CASSIDRGKQYF. The chain joins TRBV19 to TRBJ2-7, with D tentatively TRBD2 (5 bases). The CDR3 runs to 12 residues. In germline, CDR1 is LNHDA, CDR2 SQIVND (reference sequence). V was cut by 0 bases and J by 8 bases, with 8 bases left in between.

This clonotype was counted many times. CDR3 amino acids: CSARTSGASTDTQYF. Written as DNA, the CDR3 is TGCAGTGCTAGAACTAGCGGGGCTAGCACAGATACGCAGTATTTT. The chain links TRBV20-1 to TRBJ2-3, with 10 bases that match TRBD2. Germline CDR1 is DFQATT and CDR2 is SNEGSKA (reference sequence). V lost 2 bases to trimming and J lost 0 bases; unmatched junction nucleotides: 2. The CDR3 has 15 residues.

This clonotype was seen ten or more times. The rearrangement links TRBV28 to TRBJ1-6, with D maybe TRBD1 (5 bases). V was shortened by 6 bases and J by 12 bases, with 12 bases between the two germline ends. This CDR3 comprises 12 residues. Germline V CDR1 and CDR2: MDHEN, SYDVKM. CDR3: CASRPTVLPLHF. CDR3 nucleotide sequence: TGTGCCAGCAGGCCGACAGTCCTACCCCTCCACTTT.

In its sample, this clonotype was seen a few times. This may stem from a read error, because a much larger clone lies one nucleotide away. This chain connects TRBV19 to TRBJ2-1, with 7 bases aligning to TRBD2. The CDR3 runs to 15 residues. Trimming took 3 bases from V and 6 from J; bases not matched to a gene: 8. Germline V gene sequence: CDR1 LNHDA, CDR2 SQIVND (reference sequence). CDR3 residues: CASSINGGSFNEQFF. Here the CDR3 DNA reads TGTGCCAGTAGTATTAACGGCGGGAGTTTCAATGAGCAGTTCTTC.